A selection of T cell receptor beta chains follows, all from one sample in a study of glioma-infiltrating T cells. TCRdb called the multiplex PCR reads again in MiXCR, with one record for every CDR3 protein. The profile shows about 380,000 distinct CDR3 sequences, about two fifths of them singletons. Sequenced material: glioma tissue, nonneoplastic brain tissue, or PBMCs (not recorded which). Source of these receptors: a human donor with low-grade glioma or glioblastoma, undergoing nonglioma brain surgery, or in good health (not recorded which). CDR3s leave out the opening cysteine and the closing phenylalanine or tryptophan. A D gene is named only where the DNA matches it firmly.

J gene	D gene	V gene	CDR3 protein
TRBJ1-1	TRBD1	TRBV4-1	ASSPGQGRPEAF
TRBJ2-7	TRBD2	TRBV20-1	SARGASGRGYEQY
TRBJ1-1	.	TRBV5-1	ASSLATWQLNTEAF
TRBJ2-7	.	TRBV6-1	AISRGPSYEQY
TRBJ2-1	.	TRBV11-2	ASSLEEYNEQF
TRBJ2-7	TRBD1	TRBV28	ASRRGTGGTYEQY
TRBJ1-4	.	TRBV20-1	SASRGATNEKLF
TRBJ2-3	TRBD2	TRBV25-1	ASSFASGKGTDTQY
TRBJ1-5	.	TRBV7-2	ASSFDSNQPQH
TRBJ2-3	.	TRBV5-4	ASSLEGGDTQY
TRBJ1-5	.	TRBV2	ASSDSGQPQH
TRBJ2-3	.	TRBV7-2	ASSLDTNTDTQY
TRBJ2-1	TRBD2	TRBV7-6	ASVRGLAFSSSYNEQF
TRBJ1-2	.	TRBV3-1	ASSQGLRAGYT
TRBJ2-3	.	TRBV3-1	ASSRGKDTQY
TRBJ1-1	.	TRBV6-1	ASSDQGGRNTEAF
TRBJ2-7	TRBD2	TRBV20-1	SAAGTSGGSGY
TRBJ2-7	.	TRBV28	ASSLGPERSYEQY
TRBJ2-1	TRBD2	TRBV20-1	SATHPTSASSYNEQF
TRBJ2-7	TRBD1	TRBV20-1	SAPDRVSSYEQY
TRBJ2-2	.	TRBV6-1	ASRPGDGGVGELF
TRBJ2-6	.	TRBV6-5	ASSYSLGLGANVLT
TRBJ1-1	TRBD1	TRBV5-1	ASSLTGLDTEAF
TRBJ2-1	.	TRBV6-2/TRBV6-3	ASETVSYNEQF
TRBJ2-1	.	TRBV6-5	ASSYSDTSYNEQF
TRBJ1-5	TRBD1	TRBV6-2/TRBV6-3	ASSSQGTWYSNQPQH
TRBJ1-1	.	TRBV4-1	ASSQVTTQLQAEAF
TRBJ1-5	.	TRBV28	ASSFPQAGNQPQH
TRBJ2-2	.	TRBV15	ATSYQGAELTGELF
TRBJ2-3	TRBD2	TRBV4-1	ASSQGTSGIPTGTQY
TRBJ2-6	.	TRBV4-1	ASSHPTEGKSGANVLT
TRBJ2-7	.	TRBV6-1	ASTRTTPYYNEQY
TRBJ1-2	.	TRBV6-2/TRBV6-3	ASSLQSPNYGHT
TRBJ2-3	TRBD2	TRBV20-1	SARGLAGGATDTQY
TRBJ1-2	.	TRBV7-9	ASGTYGYT